This T cell receptor (beta chain) was found in a study of blood T cell repertoires in COVID-19. Turning to the study itself: Acute and convalescent COVID-19 specimens originated in the United States, Italy and Spain. PBMCs, B-cell-depleted T cells, or T cells were the source of the cDNA or gDNA that made up the material.

This clone was seen just once. The V gene's germline CDR1 is LNHDA and CDR2 SQIVND (reference sequence). The CDR3 is made up of 15 amino acids. V lost 1 base to trimming and J lost 0 bases, with 9 bases between them. The assay was immunoSEQ multiplex PCR, and TCRdb's table has in-frame clones only and misses some. The repertoire holds around 270,000 clones, with approximately 89% as singletons. V is TRBV19 and J is TRBJ1-2, with D perhaps TRBD1 (6 bases). The sequence derives from a woman between 45 and 60 years old with acute or convalescent COVID-19. The sequencing input was peripheral blood. The CDR3 region has the DNA TGTGCCAGTAGTATAGCTCAGGGGACTAACTATGGCTACACCTTC. Translated, it gives CASSIAQGTNYGYTF.